A single sample is the source of the 20 T cell receptor beta chains below, sequenced in a study of response to subunit inactivated influenza vaccine. TCRdb reprocessed the RT-PCR reads with MiXCR, giving one entry per CDR3 protein. Seen here are roughly 760,000 distinct CDR3 sequences, around 20% observed once, and the top ten hold roughly 10%. The sample here was PBMCs from blood, taken roughly 5 days after vaccination. All receptors derive from a man over 45 who received an inactivated influenza vaccine.

The CDR3 DNA reads TGTGCCACCAGTGATAATTACGGGGCAGAGACCCAGTACTTC. Protein product: CATSDNYGAETQYF. The chain joins TRBV24-1 to TRBJ2-5, with D perhaps being TRBD1 or TRBD2 (5 bases each). The CDR3 is made up of 14 amino acids. Germline V gives CDR1 KGHDR, CDR2 SFDVKD. Trimming removed 3 bases at V and 4 bases at J, with 11 bases between.

This clonotype was seen at least ten times. The CDR3 reads CASSQDRVLEQYF. CDR3 sequence (DNA): TGTGCCAGCAGCCAAGATCGGGTTTTGGAGCAGTACTTC. The chain carries TRBV4-2 and TRBJ2-7, with D uncertain. CDR3 length: 13 amino acids. The V gene's germline CDR1 is LGHNA and CDR2 YNFKEQ. V was cut by 0 bases and J by 7 bases, with 10 bases left in between.

This clonotype was detected a few times. The chain uses TRBV12-3 or TRBV12-4 and TRBJ2-1; 12 bases match TRBD2. The CDR3 runs 12 residues. The ends lost 6 bases at V and 16 bases at J; junction bases unmatched: 7. In DNA, the CDR3 is TGTGCCAGCAGGGTCGGACTAGCGGGGAAATTCTTC. As protein: CASRVGLAGKFF.

The table lists this clonotype with many counts. V and J are TRBV29-1 and TRBJ2-1, with D possibly TRBD2 on 5 matching bases. Germline V CDR1 and CDR2: SQVTM, ANQGSEA. Trimming left V 4 bases short and J 0 bases short, with 19 bases between. The CDR3 spans 17 residues. As DNA, the CDR3 is TGCAGCGTTGCGGGTAGCGCTAAAGTCAGCTCCTACAATGAGCAGTTCTTC. It yields the protein CSVAGSAKVSSYNEQFF.

CDR3 protein: CASSLGLGAWAKNIQYF. In DNA form, the CDR3 reads TGTGCCAGCAGCTTAGGATTGGGGGCGTGGGCCAAAAACATTCAGTACTTC. The V gene is TRBV7-2, the J gene TRBJ2-4, with TRBD1 as a possible D gene (6 bases). This CDR3 contains 17 residues. Trimming pared 1 base from V and 1 base from J, leaving 14 bases between. Per the germline V gene, CDR1 is SGHTA and CDR2 is FQGNSA.

This chain links TRBV4-3 with TRBJ2-1, with 7 bases that match TRBD1. Trimming cost V 0 bases and J 10 bases; bases outside gene matches: 6. The CDR3 is 14 amino acids. Germline lookup yields CDR1 LGHNA and CDR2 YSLEER. CDR3 nucleotide sequence: TGCGCCAGCAGCCAAGATACGGAAGGGGGCGAGCAGTTCTTC. Translated, it gives CASSQDTEGGEQFF.

V usage is TRBV6-2 or TRBV6-3 and J usage is TRBJ2-7, with D possibly being TRBD1 (5 bases). The CDR3 covers 11 residues. The germline CDR1 and CDR2 sequences are MNHEY and SVGEGT. With 10 bases removed from V and 6 bases from J, the gap between germline ends came to 13 bases. The CDR3 region has the DNA TGTGCCACACATCAGGGAAGCGAGCAGTACTTC. This sequence encodes CATHQGSEQYF.

In its sample, this clonotype was seen many times. This chain joins TRBV27 and TRBJ1-2; TRBD1 is a possible D gene (6 bases). CDR1 is MNHEY, CDR2 SMNVEV, per germline (reference sequence). V was trimmed by 4 bases and J by 4 bases, leaving 10 bases between them. The CDR3 is 13 residues long. This CDR3 is CASSSPTGYGYTF. CDR3 nucleotides: TGTGCCAGCAGTTCCCCGACAGGCTATGGCTACACCTTC.

This chain connects TRBV19 to TRBJ2-2; a possible D gene is TRBD1 (6 bases). This CDR3 has 13 residues. Between the trimmed V and J ends, which lost 6 bases and 9 bases, there was a span of 14 bases. Germline V gene sequence: CDR1 LNHDA, CDR2 SQIVND (reference sequence). The CDR3 DNA is TGTGCCAGTAGCATCGGACAGAGCCGGGAGCTGTTTTTT. This gives the protein CASSIGQSRELFF.

The rearrangement joins TRBV5-5 to TRBJ2-2, with D possibly matching TRBD1 (6 bases). CDR1 is SGHKS and CDR2 is YYEKEE in the germline V gene (reference sequence). The V gene lost 7 bases and the J gene lost 0 bases, with 13 bases spanning the gap. CDR3 length: 15 residues. DNA of the CDR3: TGTGCCAGCGGGGGACACCGCGCGAACACCGGGGAGCTGTTTTTT. This gives the protein CASGGHRANTGELFF. The full variable domain, its missing parts supplied by reference TRBV5-5 and TRBJ2-2, is DAGVTQSPTHLIKTRGQQVTLRCSPISGHKSVSWYQQVLGQGPQFIFQYYEKEERGRGNFPDRFSARQFPNYSSELNVNALLLGDSALYLCASGGHRANTGELFFGEGSRLTVL.

Many counts were recorded for this clonotype. The chain employs TRBV12-3 or TRBV12-4 and TRBJ2-7; 8 bases fit TRBD2. V shed 3 bases, J shed 0 bases, and the junction held 1 base outside the gene matches. The CDR3 is 14 residues long. The CDR3 nucleotides are TGTGCCAGCAGTTTCCGGGGGGGCTCCTACGAGCAGTACTTC. Its translation: CASSFRGGSYEQYF.

This clonotype was counted ten times or more. The chain is built from TRBV12-3 or TRBV12-4 and TRBJ1-6; unclear D gene. The V end was cut by 7 bases, the J end by 5 bases, with 12 bases between. The CDR3 loop spans 14 amino acids. For the CDR3, the DNA is TGTGCCAGCAACCGAGACGGAGATAATTCACCCCTCCACTTT. It codes for CASNRDGDNSPLHF.

This chain connects TRBV4-2 to TRBJ2-1; TRBD1 matches at 8 bases. Trimming took 0 bases from V and 3 from J; bases not matched to a gene: 1. The germline gives CDR1 LGHNA, CDR2 YNFKEQ. The CDR3 totals 15 residues. CDR3 DNA: TGTGCCAGCAGCCAAGAGGGACAGGACTACAATGAGCAGTTCTTC. It is translated as CASSQEGQDYNEQFF.

This clonotype was counted a few times. The rearrangement uses TRBV20-1 and TRBJ1-4; 10 bases map to TRBD1. V trimming: 2 bases; J trimming: 6 bases; junction bases outside the gene matches: 9. CDR1 and CDR2 from the germline V gene are DFQATT and SNEGSKA (reference sequence). The length of the CDR3 is 16 residues. For the CDR3, the DNA is TGCAGTGCTAGAATCCGGGACAGGGGATGGCATGAAAAACTGTTTTTT. It encodes CSARIRDRGWHEKLFF.

The genes are TRBV10-3 and TRBJ2-1, with D unresolved. The length of the CDR3 is 15 residues. Trimming took 0 bases from V and 0 from J, leaving 6 bases between them. Germline V lookup: CDR1 ENHRY, CDR2 SYGVKD. Written as DNA, the CDR3 is TGTGCCATCAGTGAGTCTAAGTTCTCCTACAATGAGCAGTTCTTC. The encoded protein is CAISESKFSYNEQFF.

This clonotype was recorded many times. This chain connects TRBV11-2 to TRBJ2-1, with D possibly TRBD2 on 6 matching bases. V lost 0 bases and J 6 bases, leaving 21 bases between the germline ends. This CDR3 contains 18 residues. Germline-derived CDR1 and CDR2 are SGHAT and FQNNGV. CDR3 nucleotide sequence: TGTGCCAGCAGCTTAGACTTAGCGGAGGCAAGAAGACGCAATGAGCAGTTCTTC. It encodes CASSLDLAEARRRNEQFF.

The chain couples TRBV19 to TRBJ2-1; D is perhaps TRBD1 (6 bases). This CDR3 spans 13 amino acids. V lost 7 bases and J lost 7, with 14 bases in between. The germline CDR1 and CDR2 sequences are LNHDA and SQIVND (reference sequence). CDR3 nucleotide sequence: TGTGCCAGTACTCGGACAGATTGGAATGAGCAGTTCTTC. It codes for CASTRTDWNEQFF.

There are many counts of this clonotype. The chain combines TRBV12-3 or TRBV12-4 with TRBJ2-3; 9 bases match TRBD2. This CDR3 comprises 17 residues. J gave up 4 bases and V 0 bases, and 8 bases lay outside the gene matches. This CDR3 reads CASSLAPSSGSADTQYF. In nucleotides, the CDR3 is TGTGCCAGCAGTTTAGCCCCGAGTAGCGGGAGTGCAGATACGCAGTATTTT.

This chain uses TRBV7-9 with TRBJ2-2; no definite D call. Trimming removed 2 bases at V and 4 bases at J, with 8 bases between. Germline lookup yields CDR1 SEHNR and CDR2 FQNEAQ (reference sequence). The CDR3 loop spans 14 amino acids. The CDR3, as DNA: TGTGCCAGCAGCTTACCGGTTCCCACCGGGGAGCTGTTTTTT. Its protein is CASSLPVPTGELFF.

The chain employs TRBV15 and TRBJ2-5, with no clear D. Between the trimmed V and J ends, which lost 0 bases and 5 bases, there was a span of 10 bases. Germline lookup yields CDR1 LNHNV and CDR2 YYDKDF (reference sequence). CDR3 length: 14 residues. The CDR3 reads CATSRDGVRETQYF. The CDR3 coding sequence is TGTGCCACCAGCAGAGATGGGGTTCGGGAGACCCAGTACTTC.